These 29 T cell receptor beta chains were all obtained from the same sample, sequenced in a study of CD8+ T cells in alopecia areata. In each case, RNA was isolated and then reverse transcribed into cDNA as the sequencing template. Produced via immunoSEQ multiplex PCR; TCRdb's table is partial and in-frame only. This sample has approximately 300,000 clones, each found more than once. Sorting relied on CD4, CD8alpha, NKG2D, NKG2ACE and other markers applied to pooled cutaneous lymph node cells. The specimen sequenced was CD4+ T cells sorted from a lymph node. All receptors derive from a C3H/HeJ mouse with alopecia areata. Strain haplotype at MHC: H2-k.

This clone was observed a few times. Gene names and germline match the mouse. This specimen includes other DNA sequences encoding the same CDR3. This CDR3 is CASSDQYTEVFF. CDR3 DNA, as far as it was read: TGTGCCAGCAGTGATCAATACACA. The rearrangement joins TRBV13-3 to TRBJ1-1; no definite D call. The read halts 4 residues ahead of the CDR3 end, with the missing end drawn from the germline J gene. CDR1 and CDR2 from the germline V gene are NNHDY and SYVADS. The V end lost 1 base, the J end lost 3 bases, and 4 bases lay between the germline ends. The CDR3 runs 12 residues.

The sample holds a few counts of this clone. All gene names here are mouse names. Read data end 4 residues before the CDR3 end; the end is taken from the germline J gene. This chain uses TRBV17 with TRBJ2-3; D gene unclear. CDR1 is MNHDT and CDR2 is YYDKIL in the germline V gene. This CDR3 is built from 14 residues. V was cut by 2 bases and J by 1 base, with 7 bases left in between. The CDR3 loop is CASSRQQGAETLYF. The CDR3 bases that were read are TGTGCTAGCAGTAGACAGCAGGGTGCAGAA. Looking up the rest from reference TRBV17 and TRBJ2-3 gives the full variable domain: DTTVKQNPRYKLARVGKPVNLICSQTMNHDTMYWYQKKPNQAPKLLLFYYDKILNREADTFEKFQSSRPNNSFCSLYIGSAGLEYSAMYLCASSRQQGAETLYFGSGTRLTVL.

This clone was counted only a few times. These gene names are mouse names. Sequencing ends 4 residues short of the CDR3 end; the germline J gene provides the rest. At the DNA level, this CDR3 is encoded by other sequences in the same sample as well. The V call is TRBV13-1, the J call TRBJ1-1; 8 bases match TRBD1. V shed 0 bases and J 1 base; nucleotides not matched to a gene: 2. The V gene's germline CDR1 is NSHNY and CDR2 SYGAGN. The CDR3 extends over 15 amino acids. The CDR3: CASSDAGTGNTEVFF. The covered CDR3 bases are TGTGCCAGCAGTGATGCCGGGACAGGGAACACA.

About this clone: Gene labels here are mouse ones. Partial CDR3 DNA: TGTGCCAGCAGTGCCGGGACAGGGGTCACCGGG. It specifies CASSAGTGVTG. The whole CDR3 region reads CASSAGTGVTGQLYF. The chain is built from TRBV13-3 and TRBJ2-2; 10 bases are shared with TRBD1. Coverage ceases 4 residues before the CDR3 finishes, and the germline J gene fills in the end. The CDR3 extends over 15 amino acids. The V gene end was trimmed by 3 bases and the J gene end by 4 bases; junction bases not matched to a gene: 3. Looked up from germline, CDR1 is NNHDY and CDR2 is SYVADS.

This clone was seen ten or more times. The germline and genes are mouse ones. This CDR3 is CASSLGGLNSDYTF. The sequenced part of the CDR3 DNA is TGTGCCAGCAGTTTAGGGGGTCTAAACTCC. The chain combines TRBV14 with TRBJ1-2; possibly TRBD1 for D (6 bases). The CDR3 end lies 4 residues beyond the end of the read and is filled in from the germline J gene. Trimming stripped 2 bases from V and 1 base from J, with 9 bases between. The length of the CDR3 is 14 residues. Germline V gene data show CDR1 as SGHDT and CDR2 as FRDEAV.

This clone appeared a few times. Germline and genes here are mouse. Read data end 4 residues before the CDR3 end; the end is taken from the germline J gene. The V call is TRBV5, the J call TRBJ1-1; 9 bases map to TRBD1. V trimming: 4 bases; J trimming: 0 bases; junction bases outside the gene matches: 6. CDR1 is LGHNA and CDR2 is YNLKQL in the germline V gene (reference sequence). The length of the CDR3 is 16 residues. This chain's CDR3 is CASSPRDRVANTEVFF. The part of the CDR3 DNA that was read is TGTGCCAGCAGCCCCCGGGACAGGGTTGCAAACACA.

As to this clone: The listed genes are named as in mouse. The CDR3 end lies 4 residues beyond the end of the read and is filled in from the germline J gene. The chain recombines TRBV14 with TRBJ2-5; 11 positions agree with TRBD2. The length of the CDR3 is 14 residues. Germline V gene data show CDR1 as SGHDT and CDR2 as FRDEAV. CDR3 sequence: CASSRTGGWDTQYF. The sequenced CDR3 bases are TGTGCCAGCAGTCGGACTGGGGGGTGGGAC.

This clone appeared a few times. The gene symbols are mouse symbols. The read comes to an end 3 residues before the CDR3 does, leaving the germline J gene to fill in the end. This chain links TRBV13-3 with TRBJ1-6, with 10 bases lining up with TRBD1. TRBJ1-6 is reported as an ORF; its role is uncertain. This CDR3 region has 14 residues. V trimming: 2 bases; J trimming: 8 bases; junction bases outside the gene matches: 1. Germline CDR1 NNHDY, CDR2 SYVADS. CDR3 amino acids: CASSETGGYSPLYF. CDR3 DNA, as far as it was read: TGTGCCAGCAGTGAGACAGGGGGCTATTCGCCC.

This clone was found a few times. The germline and genes are mouse ones. The read gets to within 4 residues of the CDR3 end, and the germline J gene fills in the rest. The J gene is TRBJ1-2, the V gene TRBV15; D is undetermined. Trimming pared 2 bases from V and 1 base from J, leaving 11 bases between. Germline V CDR1 and CDR2: SGHND, FRSKSL. The CDR3 consists of 15 residues. The part of the CDR3 DNA that was read is TGTGCCAGCAGTTTATTGGTGTACAGAAACTCC. Its protein is CASSLLVYRNS. The whole CDR3 sequence is CASSLLVYRNSDYTF.

The sample holds a few counts of this clone. The genes are named according to mouse. The read ends 4 residues before the CDR3 terminus; that terminus is restored from the germline J gene. Within the sample, other DNA sequences also encode this same CDR3. The chain couples TRBV13-1 to TRBJ2-5; D is perhaps TRBD1 (6 bases). Per the germline V gene, CDR1 is NSHNY and CDR2 is SYGAGN. The CDR3 contains 14 residues. Trimming left V 3 bases short and J 2 bases short, with 10 bases between. CDR3 sequence: CASSGGQIQDTQYF. The sequenced CDR3 bases are TGTGCCAGCAGTGGGGGACAAATCCAAGAC.

This clone was seen a handful of times. Mouse gene names apply. The CDR3 goes on 4 residues after the read ends, and that part is filled in from the germline J gene. The chain uses TRBV5 and TRBJ2-7; maybe TRBD1 (7 bases). Trimming cost V 1 base and J 0 bases, with 10 bases left between them. Germline V lookup: CDR1 LGHNA, CDR2 YNLKQL (reference sequence). The CDR3 length is 15 residues. The DNA read from the CDR3 is TGTGCCAGCAGCCAAGGGCAGGGGGGCTCCTAT. It encodes CASSQGQGGSY. The complete CDR3 protein is CASSQGQGGSYEQYF.

This clone has at least ten counts. Mouse germline and gene names are used. The CDR3 end is not reached by the read, which stops 4 residues before it; the germline J gene fills it in. Other DNA sequences in the sample encode the same CDR3. The chain combines TRBV17 with TRBJ2-2; possibly TRBD1 for D (6 bases). CDR3 size: 16 residues. The V and J ends lost 2 bases and 2 bases respectively, with 12 bases between them. CDR1 MNHDT and CDR2 YYDKIL come from the germline V gene. The CDR3 bases that were read are TGTGCTAGCAGTAGAAGGCCAGGGGAGAACACCGGG. This translates into CASSRRPGENTG. The CDR3 in full is CASSRRPGENTGQLYF.

This clone was picked up a small number of times. These gene names are mouse names. The CDR3 is cut off 4 residues early in the read; its end comes from the germline J gene. This sequence joins TRBV13-2 and TRBJ1-2, with a tentative D call TRBD1 (6 bases). Trimming pared 2 bases from V and 2 bases from J, leaving 10 bases between. The CDR3 is 14 amino acids. The germline V gene has CDR1 NNHNN and CDR2 SYGAGS (reference sequence). CDR3 protein: CASGEQGMNSDYTF. The CDR3 DNA, read in part, is TGTGCCAGCGGTGAACAGGGAATGAACTCC.

Worth noting for this clone: The genes are named according to mouse. Sequencing ends 3 residues short of the CDR3 end; the germline J gene provides the rest. This rearrangement joins TRBV1 to TRBJ1-6, with a possible D match to TRBD1 (5 bases). TRBJ1-6 is sorted into the ORF group, with uncertain function. The CDR3 consists of 14 residues. CDR1 is NSQYPW and CDR2 is LRSPGD in the germline V gene (reference sequence). V was cut by 0 bases and J by 7 bases, with 7 bases left in between. Partial CDR3 DNA: TGCACCTGCAGTGCAGATAAGGGGAATTCGCCC. It is translated as CTCSADKGNSP. The whole CDR3 sequence reads CTCSADKGNSPLYF.

This clone occurred a few times. All gene names here are mouse names. The read comes to an end 4 residues before the CDR3 does, leaving the germline J gene to fill in the end. V and J are TRBV17 and TRBJ1-1; a possible D gene is TRBD1 (6 bases). The V end lost 0 bases, the J end lost 0 bases, and 11 bases lay between the germline ends. There are 16 residues in the CDR3. The germline V gene has CDR1 MNHDT and CDR2 YYDKIL. CDR3 residues: CASSRDLGQSNTEVFF. CDR3 bases read: TGTGCTAGCAGTAGAGATCTGGGACAATCAAACACA.

Comments on this clone: Gene names and germline match the mouse. The CDR3 end lies 4 residues beyond the end of the read and is filled in from the germline J gene. The chain couples TRBV19 to TRBJ1-2, with 10 bases that match TRBD1. The CDR3 runs 15 residues. CDR1 and CDR2 (germline): FNHDT, SITEND (reference sequence). Trimming took 4 bases from V and 3 from J; bases not matched to a gene: 6. CDR3 amino acids: CASSPRGQGHSDYTF. The CDR3 bases that were read are TGTGCCAGCAGTCCCCGGGGACAGGGGCACTCC.

Remarks on this clone: Gene names refer to mouse genes. The CDR3 extends 4 residues past the end of the read, so its final part is completed from the germline J gene. The rearrangement uses TRBV5 and TRBJ2-2; possibly TRBD2 for D (5 bases). Trimming removed 0 bases at V and 4 bases at J, with 6 bases between. Germline lookup yields CDR1 LGHNA and CDR2 YNLKQL (reference sequence). The CDR3 contains 14 residues. CDR3 DNA, as far as it was read: TGTGCCAGCAGCCAAGACTGGGTCACCGGG. The encoded protein is CASSQDWVTG. From start to end, the CDR3 is CASSQDWVTGQLYF.

This clone came up a few times. The gene symbols are mouse symbols. The observed sequence ends 4 residues before the CDR3 terminus, with the missing tail filled in from the germline J gene. The same CDR3 is also encoded by other DNA sequences in this sample. The chain links TRBV5 to TRBJ2-3, with TRBD2 matching over 8 bases. Germline CDR1 and CDR2: LGHNA and YNLKQL (reference sequence). Trimming took 4 bases from V and 3 from J; bases not matched to a gene: 6. CDR3 length: 15 amino acids. This CDR3 reads CASSPGGARAETLYF. The CDR3 DNA, read in part, is TGTGCCAGCAGCCCCGGGGGGGCGAGGGCAGAA.

Of note for this clone: Gene labels here are mouse ones. From the germline J gene comes the end of the CDR3, since the read stops 4 residues before it. The sample contains more than one DNA sequence encoding this CDR3. V gene TRBV19 combines with J gene TRBJ2-3; 7 bases are a match to TRBD2. The J segment lost 0 bases and the V segment lost 4 bases, leaving 5 bases of the junction unmatched. The CDR3 covers 15 residues. Germline-derived CDR1 and CDR2 are FNHDT and SITEND (reference sequence). The CDR3 bases that were read are TGTGCCAGCAGTCCACTGGGGTCTAGTGCAGAA. This sequence encodes CASSPLGSSAE. The full-length CDR3 reads as CASSPLGSSAETLYF.

This clone was observed many times. Genes here carry mouse names. The CDR3 end lies 4 residues beyond the end of the read and is filled in from the germline J gene. Other nucleotide sequences in the sample specify the same CDR3. This sequence joins TRBV1 and TRBJ2-2; 7 positions match TRBD2. The CDR3 spans 16 residues. Germline CDR1 and CDR2: NSQYPW and LRSPGD (reference sequence). J lost 2 bases, V lost 0 bases, and 3 bases had no gene match. CDR3 protein: CTCSADLGVNTGQLYF. The sequenced part of the CDR3 DNA is TGCACCTGCAGTGCAGATCTGGGGGTCAACACCGGG.

Of note for this clone: The gene names given are mouse names. The CDR3 extends 4 residues past the end of the read, so its final part is completed from the germline J gene. J is TRBJ2-2 and V is TRBV31, with D possibly called TRBD1 or TRBD2 (6 bases each). The CDR3 totals 14 residues. V lost 0 bases and J lost 3, with 8 bases in between. From germline, CDR1 is GKSSPN and CDR2 SITVG. CDR3 region: CAWSLGADTGQLYF. The CDR3 DNA, read in part, is TGTGCCTGGAGTCTGGGGGCAGACACCGGG.

This clone was seen more than once but under ten times. Gene names are mouse gene names. The CDR3 end falls 4 residues outside the read, so it is completed with the germline J gene. The chain is built from TRBV24 and TRBJ1-2, with D perhaps matching TRBD1 (6 bases). V was shortened by 4 bases and J by 4 bases, with 10 bases between the two germline ends. Germline values: CDR1 KGHTA, CDR2 FRNEEI. This CDR3 contains 13 residues. The CDR3 DNA, read in part, is TGTGCCAGCAGTCCCACAGGGCTCTCC. Translating gives CASSPTGLS. The entire CDR3 is CASSPTGLSDYTF.

This clone came up a few times. Gene labels here are mouse ones. With the read ending 4 residues before the CDR3 end, the germline J gene is used to fill in that end. V gene TRBV13-1 combines with J gene TRBJ2-7; TRBD1 aligns across 7 bases. Germline V gene sequence: CDR1 NSHNY, CDR2 SYGAGN. The CDR3 loop spans 15 amino acids. CDR3 DNA, as far as it was read: TGTGCCAGCAGTGATGCAGGGGCAGGGGGAGAT. It yields the protein CASSDAGAGGD. The complete CDR3 sequence is CASSDAGAGGDEQYF.

Turning to this clone: Gene names and germline refer to mouse. The read terminates 4 residues ahead of where the CDR3 ends, so the germline J gene completes it. This rearrangement joins TRBV13-1 to TRBJ2-7; 10 bases line up with TRBD2. This CDR3 has 17 amino acids. Germline CDR1 is NSHNY and CDR2 is SYGAGN. V was clipped by 2 bases and J by 0 bases; unmatched bases: 8. The chain's CDR3 is CASSERLGGGSSYEQYF. The covered CDR3 bases are TGTGCCAGCAGTGAACGACTGGGGGGCGGAAGCTCCTAT.

In regard to this clone: Mouse names are used for the genes. Read data end 4 residues before the CDR3 end; the end is taken from the germline J gene. The V gene is TRBV13-2, the J gene TRBJ1-2; no clear D gene. Trimming removed 5 bases from V and 1 base from J, with 6 bases in between. The germline V gene has CDR1 NNHNN and CDR2 SYGAGS (reference sequence). CDR3 length: 12 amino acids. This chain's CDR3 is CASGQQNSDYTF. The sequenced CDR3 bases are TGTGCCAGCGGGCAACAAAACTCC.

This clone appeared a few times. The germline and genes are mouse ones. The CDR3 extends 4 residues past the end of the read, so its final part is completed from the germline J gene. This sequence joins TRBV5 and TRBJ2-4; 11 bases are a match to TRBD2. The CDR3 runs to 15 residues. Germline lookup yields CDR1 LGHNA and CDR2 YNLKQL (reference sequence). The DNA read from the CDR3 is TGTGCCAGCAGCCAAGGGGGGACTGGGGGTAAC. Amino acids: CASSQGGTGGN. The whole CDR3 region reads CASSQGGTGGNTLYF.

This clone was counted a few times. Gene names are mouse gene names. The read ends 4 residues early relative to the CDR3; the germline J gene fills the gap. Other DNA sequences within the sample encode an identical CDR3. The rearrangement joins TRBV5 to TRBJ2-3; 7 positions agree with TRBD1. J lost 1 base, V lost 3 bases, and 1 base had no gene match. This CDR3 is built from 14 residues. Looked up from germline, CDR1 is LGHNA and CDR2 is YNLKQL (reference sequence). CDR3 sequence reads: CASSQQGGAETLYF. The part of the CDR3 DNA that was read is TGTGCCAGCAGCCAGCAGGGGGGTGCAGAA.

This clone was found a few times. The gene names here belong to mouse. Coverage ceases 4 residues before the CDR3 finishes, and the germline J gene fills in the end. V gene TRBV31 combines with J gene TRBJ2-2, with D unresolved. Germline V gene sequence: CDR1 GKSSPN, CDR2 SITVG. Trimming removed 2 bases from V and 2 bases from J, with 6 bases in between. The CDR3 length is 13 residues. CDR3 DNA (partial): TGTGCCTGGAGTTGGTACAACACCGGG. Its protein product is CAWSWYNTG. The full CDR3 sequence reads CAWSWYNTGQLYF.

A remark on this clone: The genes are named according to mouse. Coverage ceases 4 residues before the CDR3 finishes, and the germline J gene fills in the end. The rearrangement joins TRBV5 to TRBJ2-3; the D is unclear. V was shortened by 0 bases and J by 0 bases, with 10 bases between the two germline ends. This CDR3 is 16 amino acids long. CDR1 is LGHNA and CDR2 is YNLKQL in the germline V gene (reference sequence). CDR3 bases read: TGTGCCAGCAGCCAAGATCTGGCCCGTAGTGCAGAA. Translation: CASSQDLARSAE. The complete CDR3 sequence is CASSQDLARSAETLYF.